This T cell receptor beta chain derives from a study of T cells in Graves' hyperthyroidism and ophthalmopathy (dated by TCRdb to about 2019). About the study as a whole: Peripheral blood samples were taken at initial diagnosis, before any treatment was given. Once sampling was done, hyperthyroidism patients were given methimazole at a starting dose of 30 mg daily, whereas ophthalmopathy patients were given high-dose intravenous methylprednisolone. Thyroid tissue and blood T-cell repertoires from more than 5 Graves' hyperthyroidism patients were also compared in the study. According to the paper, TCR Vbeta CDR3 sequencing was carried out on about 140 peripheral blood samples, which came from fewer than 50 ophthalmopathy, under 80 hyperthyroidism and approximately 17 progressor patients. Whether ophthalmopathy could be predicted prospectively was tested in an independent validation cohort made up of under 20 hyperthyroidism patients plus 17 patients who later progressed to ophthalmopathy. The roughly 90 discovery patients were divided at random into training and test sets in a 7:3 ratio. To identify TCR V-J signatures that set the groups apart, the researchers used a discovery cohort of roughly 100 patients, made up of some 41 with Graves' ophthalmopathy and about 60 with stable Graves' hyperthyroidism. General study outcomes and caveats: In cross-validation, a model built on a 13 V-J signature told ophthalmopathy apart from stable hyperthyroidism with approximately 90% sensitivity and roughly 81% specificity, and in testing the same model reached 80%/75%. No statistical method was used to set the sample size in advance, and investigators knew the group allocation. In validation, progression to ophthalmopathy was predicted by the model with nearly 71% sensitivity and roughly 72% specificity, a median of about 6 months before onset. Most expanded thyroid clonotypes (frequency above 0.001) were also detected in blood, suggesting blood repertoires may reflect thyroid immune responses.

The TCR beta CDR3 regions were amplified from the RNA transcripts. The TCR CDR3 was subjected to a first round of RT-PCR using the HTBI primer set and the Qiagen OneStep RT-PCR kit. A second multiplex PCR round built the libraries, followed by size selection and purification. Paired-end sequencing of the libraries was performed with 100 bp reads on an Illumina HiSeq2000. Per the authors' processing: SOAPnuke was used to process the raw data, removing reads that contained adapters or uncalled bases, had a mean Phred below 15, or lacked an exact match to the constant primer or identifier. High-quality paired reads were merged using COPE v1.2.5, and each unique nucleotide sequence was defined as a clonotype. Clonotypes were aligned to IMGT TRBV, TRBD and TRBJ reference segments using MiTCR v1.1. The analysis was restricted to V-J combinations with a frequency above 0.0001, which together covered approximately 99% of the repertoires. A TCS score was defined as the ratio of F50 (clonal expansion) to E x V (chaos), with BLOSUM62-based TCRdist applied between CDR3 peptides within each V-J. Welch's t-statistics and random forest reduced just over 500 V-J features to around 14, which were used in a naive Bayes classifier (R e1071). TCRdb passed the public sequencing reads through fastp at Q25 and MiXCR, retaining productive beta sequences. Duplicate CDR3 protein sequences are folded into a single record with the most common DNA and genes. The V and J calls were determined by TCRdb, not by the authors. Recorded for this sample are fewer than 450,000 distinct CDR3 sequences; about 17% of them occurred a single time. More than 30% of the sample rests with the top ten.

Note on this clonotype: Its antigen remains undetermined. This may come from a read error, since a much larger clone is one base off.

Taken from cysteine to phenylalanine, the CDR3 has 15 residues. CDR3 DNA is the only sequence kept; it has 45 bases, read in frame from the first base. V is pruned by 4 bases and J by 2 bases, leaving 4 bases of the junction without a gene match. In the germline V gene, CDR1 corresponds to SGHAT and CDR2 to FQNNGV. The hyperthyroidism patients were between 18 and 65 years old and newly diagnosed, with a disease duration of less than 2 months. Patients with uncontrolled infections, other autoimmune diseases, pregnancy or lactation were excluded. Diagnoses were established on the basis of clinical symptoms, serum thyroxine and TRAb, thyroid ultrasound, and orbital computed tomography. For progressor patients, blood was drawn at the first diagnosis of hyperthyroidism, before any ophthalmopathy symptoms had appeared. PBMCs were isolated from roughly 10 ml of fresh peripheral blood by Ficoll-Paque density gradient centrifugation. Progressor patients were first diagnosed with Graves' hyperthyroidism and then developed ophthalmopathy during follow-up. Total RNA was extracted using Trizol reagent, and RNA quality was assessed on an Agilent 2100 Bioanalyzer.

What was sequenced was blood. The source of this sequence is a young woman with Graves' hyperthyroidism that later progressed to Graves' ophthalmopathy. The rearranged segments are TRBV11-2 and TRBJ2-7; a stretch of 11 junction bases matches TRBD1. CDR3 sequence: CASSSGQGAAYEQYF. The bases read TGTGCCAGCAGCTCCGGACAGGGGGCGGCCTACGAGCAGTACTTC. Reference TRBV11-2 and TRBJ2-7 genes cover what lies past the CDR3, so the full variable domain is EAGVAQSPRYKIIEKRQSVAFWCNPISGHATLYWYQQILGQGPKLLIQFQNNGVVDDSQLPKDRFSAERLKGVDSTLKIQPAKLEDSAVYLCASSSGQGAAYEQYFGPGTRLTVT.